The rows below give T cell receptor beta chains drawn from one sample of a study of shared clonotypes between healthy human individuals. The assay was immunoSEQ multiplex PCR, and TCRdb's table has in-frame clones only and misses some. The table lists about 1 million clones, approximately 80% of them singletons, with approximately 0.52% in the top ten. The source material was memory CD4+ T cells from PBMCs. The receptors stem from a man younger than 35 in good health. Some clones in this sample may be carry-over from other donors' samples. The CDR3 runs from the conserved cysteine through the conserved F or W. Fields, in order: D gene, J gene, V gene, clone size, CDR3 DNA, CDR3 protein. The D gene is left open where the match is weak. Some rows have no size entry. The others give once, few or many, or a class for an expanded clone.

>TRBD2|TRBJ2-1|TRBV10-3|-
TGTGCCACCGCCGGGACTAGCGGAAATAGGGGTGAGCAGTTCTTC
CATAGTSGNRGEQFF
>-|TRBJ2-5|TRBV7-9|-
TGTGCCAGCAGCTTAGGGGCCTTTCCAATGGAGACCCAGTACTTC
CASSLGAFPMETQYF
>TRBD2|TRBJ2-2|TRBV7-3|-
TGTGCCAGCAGCTCCCGGGGACTAGCGGGAGCTGGGGAGCTGTTTTTT
CASSSRGLAGAGELFF
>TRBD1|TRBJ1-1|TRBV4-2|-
TGTGCCAGCAGCCAAGATGGGGGGACAGTCATGAACACTGAAGCTTTCTTT
CASSQDGGTVMNTEAFF
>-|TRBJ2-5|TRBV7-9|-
TGTGCCAGCAGGCGAAATAGGCAGGGGTCCGGAGAGACCCAGTACTTC
CASRRNRQGSGETQYF
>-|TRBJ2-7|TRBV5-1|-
TGCGCCAGCAGCTTAGTCCCGCAGAGCTACGAGCAGTACTTC
CASSLVPQSYEQYF
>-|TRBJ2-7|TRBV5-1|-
TGCGCCAGCAGCTTGGCGTCGGGGAGCTCCTACGAGCAGTACTTC
CASSLASGSSYEQYF
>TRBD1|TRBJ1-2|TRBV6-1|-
TGTGCCAGCAGTACACAGACAGGGGGGAACTATGGCTACACCTTC
CASSTQTGGNYGYTF
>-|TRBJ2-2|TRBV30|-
TGTGCCTGGAGCCAGAGGGACGGGGAGCTGTTTTTT
CAWSQRDGELFF
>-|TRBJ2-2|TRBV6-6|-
TGTGCCAGCAGTCCCGGTGGGCGGGAGCTGTTTTTT
CASSPGGRELFF
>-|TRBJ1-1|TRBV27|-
TGTGCCAGCAGTATAGCACAGGGTCCTATAGTTCTCACTGAAGCTTTCTTT
CASSIAQGPIVLTEAFF
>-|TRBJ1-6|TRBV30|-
TGTGCCTCGGCCGGGAACAACAATTCACCCCTCCACTTT
CASAGNNNSPLHF
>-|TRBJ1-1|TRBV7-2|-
TGTGCCAGCAGCTTACGACGGGGGAGGACTGAAGCTTTCTTT
CASSLRRGRTEAFF
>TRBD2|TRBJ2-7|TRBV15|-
TGTGCCACCAGCAGAAAAACTAGCGGGAGTGGCTACGAGCAGTACTTC
CATSRKTSGSGYEQYF
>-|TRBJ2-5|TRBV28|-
TGTGCCAGCAGTCGGGTCGGTATCGACCAAGAGACCCAGTACTTC
CASSRVGIDQETQYF
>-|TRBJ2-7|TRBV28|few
TGTGCCAGCAGTCGGACAGCCACCTACGAGCAGTACTTC
CASSRTATYEQYF
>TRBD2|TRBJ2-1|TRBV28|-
TGTGCCAGCAGTTCGGGGGGGGGCGGCGTCAATGAGCAGTTCTTC
CASSSGGGGVNEQFF
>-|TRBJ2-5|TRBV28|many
TGTGCCAGCAGTTTTCTACAGATCCAAGAGACCCAGTACTTC
CASSFLQIQETQYF
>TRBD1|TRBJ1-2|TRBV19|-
TGTGCCAGTAGTACAGACAGGGTCCATGGCTACACCTTC
CASSTDRVHGYTF
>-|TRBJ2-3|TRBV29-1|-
TGCAGCGTTTCGACGGGGAAAACAGATACGCAGTATTTT
CSVSTGKTDTQYF
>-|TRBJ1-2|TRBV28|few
TGTGCCAGCAGTTTGCGTTCCTCGCACTATGGCTACACCTTC
CASSLRSSHYGYTF
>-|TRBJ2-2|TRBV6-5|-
TGTGCCAGCAGCCTAAAACTTAACACCGGGGAGCTGTTTTTT
CASSLKLNTGELFF
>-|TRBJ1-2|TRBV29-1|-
TGCAGCGTAGGACAGCTACTTACTAACTATGGCTACACCTTC
CSVGQLLTNYGYTF
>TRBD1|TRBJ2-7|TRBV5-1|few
TGCGCCAGCAGCTTGTGGGGGACAGGGGGCGAGCAGTACTTC
CASSLWGTGGEQYF
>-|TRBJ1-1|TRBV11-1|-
TGTGCCAGCAGCTTTAGAATGAACACTGAAGCTTTCTTT
CASSFRMNTEAFF
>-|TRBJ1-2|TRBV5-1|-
TGCGCCAGCAGCCCATCAACAGTTTCCGGGGGCTACACCTTC
CASSPSTVSGGYTF
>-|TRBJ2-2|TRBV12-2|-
TGTGCAAGTCGCCCAACTCCCGACAGGGGCAGAAACACCGGGGAGCTGTTTTTT
CASRPTPDRGRNTGELFF
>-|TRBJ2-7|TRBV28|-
TGTGCCAGCAGTCCCCCCGGCGGCCGGCAGTACGAGCAGTACTTC
CASSPPGGRQYEQYF
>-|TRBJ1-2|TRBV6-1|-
TGTGCCAGCAGTGATTTCACTGGGGATGGCTATGGCTACACCTTC
CASSDFTGDGYGYTF
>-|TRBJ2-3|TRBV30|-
TGTGCCTGGAGTGAGGTGGTAGATACGCAGTATTTT
CAWSEVVDTQYF
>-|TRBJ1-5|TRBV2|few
TGTGCCAGCAGAGGAAGGGTTGATCAGCCCCAGCATTTT
CASRGRVDQPQHF
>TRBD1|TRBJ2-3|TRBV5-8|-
TGTGCCAGCAGCCCAGGGACGGGACAGCTAGAAGATACGCAGTATTTT
CASSPGTGQLEDTQYF
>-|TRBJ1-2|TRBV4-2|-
TGTGCCAGCAGCCAAGATGTGGGGAACTATGGCTACACCTTC
CASSQDVGNYGYTF
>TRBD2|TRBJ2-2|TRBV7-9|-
TGTGCCAGCAGCCCCTGGACTAGCGGGAGGAACACCGGGGAGCTGTTTTTT
CASSPWTSGRNTGELFF
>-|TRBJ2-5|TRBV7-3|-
TGTGCCAGCAGCCCGGCTAGCTGGGAGACCCAGTACTTC
CASSPASWETQYF
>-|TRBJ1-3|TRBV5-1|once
TGCGCCAGCAGCTTGAGCGTCCCCTCTGGAAACACCATATATTTT
CASSLSVPSGNTIYF
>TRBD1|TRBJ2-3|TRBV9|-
TGTGCCAGCGCCCCGGGACAGGGGTACACAGATACGCAGTATTTT
CASAPGQGYTDTQYF
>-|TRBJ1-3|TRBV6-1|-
TGTGCCAGCGTACGCCAGCGAAACTCTGGAAACACCATATATTTT
CASVRQRNSGNTIYF
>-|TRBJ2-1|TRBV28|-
TGTGCCAGCAGTTCTGGCGGAGCCAACCCCTACAATGAGCAGTTCTTC
CASSSGGANPYNEQFF
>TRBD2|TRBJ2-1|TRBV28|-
TGTGCCAGCATACCCCTAGGCGGGAGGCGGAATGAGCAGTTCTTC
CASIPLGGRRNEQFF
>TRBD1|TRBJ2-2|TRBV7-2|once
TGTGCCAGCAGCCAGGACAGGCCCTCGAACACCGGGGAGCTGTTTTTT
CASSQDRPSNTGELFF
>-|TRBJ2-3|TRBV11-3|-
TGTGCCAGCAGCCTCTGGAGAACAGATACGCAGTATTTT
CASSLWRTDTQYF
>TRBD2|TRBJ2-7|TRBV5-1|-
TGCGCCAGCAGCTTGGGAGCGGGAGGGGGCAGCGAGCAGTACTTC
CASSLGAGGGSEQYF
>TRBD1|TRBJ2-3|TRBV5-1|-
TGCGCCAGCAGCTTGGCCGCGGGACAGGTCACAGATACGCAGTATTTT
CASSLAAGQVTDTQYF
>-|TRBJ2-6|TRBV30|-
TGTGCCTGGACAGCGCCTGGGGCCAACGTCCTGACTTTC
CAWTAPGANVLTF
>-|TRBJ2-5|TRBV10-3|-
TGTGCCATCAGTGAGTCGGCCAGCCCCGAGACCCAGTACTTC
CAISESASPETQYF
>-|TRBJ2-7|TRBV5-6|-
TGTGCCAGCAGCTTGGACCAGGGGTACGAGCAGTACTTC
CASSLDQGYEQYF
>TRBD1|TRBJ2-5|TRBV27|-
TGTGCCAGCAGTTTAGGGACAGGGGGGAGAAAGACCCAGTACTTC
CASSLGTGGRKTQYF
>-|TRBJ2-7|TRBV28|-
TGTGCCAGCAGTTTATCTAGGGCCGGTCAGCGTTACGAGCAGTACTTC
CASSLSRAGQRYEQYF
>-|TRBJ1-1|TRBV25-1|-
TGTGCCAGCACCCTAACTACGGACACTGAAGCTTTCTTT
CASTLTTDTEAFF
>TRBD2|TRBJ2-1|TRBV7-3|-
TGTGCCAGCAGCGTCACTAGCGGCAATGAGCAGTTCTTC
CASSVTSGNEQFF
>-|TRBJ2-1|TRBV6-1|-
TGTGCCAGCAGTGAATATGGGTACAATGAGCAGTTCTTC
CASSEYGYNEQFF
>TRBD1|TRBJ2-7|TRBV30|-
TGTGCCTGGAGTGTACGCGCCGACAGGGTTGACGAGCAGTACTTC
CAWSVRADRVDEQYF
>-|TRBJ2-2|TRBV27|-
TGTGCCAGCAGTTTACCGAAGACAGGTTTCGCAGGCCGGGAGCTGTTTTTT
CASSLPKTGFAGRELFF
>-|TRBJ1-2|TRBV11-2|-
TGTGCCAGCAGCTTATGGGGGGCCGGTGGCTACACCTTC
CASSLWGAGGYTF
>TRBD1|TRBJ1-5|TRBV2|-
TGTGCCAGCAGCCCGGACAGGGGGTTGACTCAGCCCCAGCATTTT
CASSPDRGLTQPQHF
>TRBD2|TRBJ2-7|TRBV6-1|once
TGTGCCAGCAGGAGAGGGACTAGCGAGAACTACGAGCAGTACTTC
CASRRGTSENYEQYF